Sequencing of this T cell receptor (beta chain) was carried out in a study of lung T cells in sarcoidosis with Löfgren's syndrome. Study-level information: Löfgren's syndrome patients were the main repertoire analysis focus.

One entry per CDR3 protein results from TCRdb running MiXCR on the reads. The sample carries several thousand distinct CDR3 sequences, approximately 21% recorded once. The CDR3 totals 9 residues. The V end was cut by 9 bases, the J end by 6 bases, with 5 bases between. Per the germline V gene, CDR1 is MRHNA and CDR2 is SNTAGT. The clonotype originates from a human donor with sarcoidosis (Löfgren's syndrome or another form), or a control subject (not recorded which). The J gene is TRBJ1-2, the V gene TRBV6-4; possible D gene TRBD1, 5 bases. The sample taken for sequencing was CD4+ T cells from bronchoalveolar lavage fluid. CDR3 bases: TGTGCCAGAGGGGATGGCTACACCTTC. This sequence encodes CARGDGYTF.